This T cell receptor beta chain was obtained from a study of T cell repertoires in cytomegalovirus infection. Study background: Based on public TCR beta signatures, there were indications of CMV infection and of a matching HLA type.

MiXCR was run by TCRdb on the reads, yielding one entry per CDR3 protein. The repertoire holds fewer than 550,000 distinct CDR3 sequences, with around 10% as singletons. This clonotype was observed a few times. Its antigen remains unknown. There are 14 residues in the CDR3. CDR1 and CDR2 from the germline V gene are DFQATT and SNEGSKA (reference sequence). Trimming stripped 5 bases from V and 5 bases from J, with 18 bases between. Study-level results: In two of eight donors, the top clonotype was HLA-C-restricted CMV-specific. Cumulative frequency (of public TCR beta family members) identified carriers of CMV plus the relevant HLA.

The chain joins TRBV20-1 to TRBJ2-5; D is perhaps TRBD1 (6 bases). The sequence was obtained from a human donor in good health (CMV status not recorded). Some clones in this sample may be carry-over from other donors' samples. The sample was PBMCs. CDR3: CSAWPHRARETQYF. CDR3 bases: TGCAGTGCTTGGCCACACAGGGCCCGGGAGACCCAGTACTTC.